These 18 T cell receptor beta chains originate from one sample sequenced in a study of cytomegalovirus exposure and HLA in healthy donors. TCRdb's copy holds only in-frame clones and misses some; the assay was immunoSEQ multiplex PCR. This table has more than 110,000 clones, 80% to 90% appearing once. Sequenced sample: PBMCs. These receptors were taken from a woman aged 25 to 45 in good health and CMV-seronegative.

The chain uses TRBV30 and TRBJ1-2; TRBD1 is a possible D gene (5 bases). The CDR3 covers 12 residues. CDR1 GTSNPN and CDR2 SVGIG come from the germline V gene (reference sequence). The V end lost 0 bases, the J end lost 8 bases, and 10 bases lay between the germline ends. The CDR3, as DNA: TGTGCCTGGAGTGTACTGCGGGGCGGCTACACCTTC. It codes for CAWSVLRGGYTF. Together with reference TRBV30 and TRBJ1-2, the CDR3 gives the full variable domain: SQTIHQWPATLVQPVGSPLSLECTVEGTSNPNLYWYRQAAGRGLQLLFYSVGIGQISSEVPQNLSASRPQDRQFILSSKKLLLSDSGFYLCAWSVLRGGYTFGSGTRLTVV.

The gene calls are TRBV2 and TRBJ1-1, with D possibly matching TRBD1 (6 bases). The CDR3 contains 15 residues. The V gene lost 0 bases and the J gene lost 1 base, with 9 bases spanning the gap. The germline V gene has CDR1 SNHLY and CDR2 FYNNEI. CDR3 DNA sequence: TGTGCCAGCAGTGAAGCAAACAGGGAGAACACTGAAGCTTTCTTT. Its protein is CASSEANRENTEAFF.

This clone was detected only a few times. CDR3 DNA: TGTGCCAGCATCAGGGAGGGAGGCACTGAAGCTTTCTTT. Translated: CASIREGGTEAFF. The rearrangement links TRBV2 to TRBJ1-1; D possibly corresponds to TRBD1 (5 bases). This CDR3 contains 13 residues. Germline assignment: CDR1 SNHLY and CDR2 FYNNEI. Trimming stripped 7 bases from V and 4 bases from J, with 13 bases between.

The CDR3 coding sequence is TGTGCCAGCAGCTCATTATACAGGGGTGGGGGAGAGAACACTGAAGCTTTCTTT. It specifies CASSSLYRGGGENTEAFF. The rearrangement uses TRBV13 and TRBJ1-1; TRBD1 matches 7 bases. After removal of 4 bases from V and 1 base from J, the junction contained 15 bases not matched to a gene. Germline CDR1 reads PRHDT; CDR2 reads FYEKMQ (reference sequence). There are 18 residues in the CDR3.

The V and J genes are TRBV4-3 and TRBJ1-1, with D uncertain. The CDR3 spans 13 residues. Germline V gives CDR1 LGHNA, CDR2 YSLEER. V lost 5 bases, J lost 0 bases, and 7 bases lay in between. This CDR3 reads CASSYSMNTEAFF. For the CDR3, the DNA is TGCGCCAGCAGCTACTCCATGAACACTGAAGCTTTCTTT.

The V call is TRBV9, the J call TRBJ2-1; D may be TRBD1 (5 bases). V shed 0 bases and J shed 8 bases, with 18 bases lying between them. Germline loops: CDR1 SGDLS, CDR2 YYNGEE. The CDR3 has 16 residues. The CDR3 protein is CASSVGPGQWNDEQFF. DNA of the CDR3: TGTGCCAGCAGCGTAGGTCCAGGGCAGTGGAACGATGAGCAGTTCTTC.

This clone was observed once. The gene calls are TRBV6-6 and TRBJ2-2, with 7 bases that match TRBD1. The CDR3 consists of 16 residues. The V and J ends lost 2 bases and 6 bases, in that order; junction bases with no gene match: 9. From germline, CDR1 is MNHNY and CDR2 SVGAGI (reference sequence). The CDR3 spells CASSYGQARGSGELFF. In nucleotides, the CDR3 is TGTGCCAGCAGTTACGGACAGGCAAGGGGCTCCGGGGAGCTGTTTTTT.

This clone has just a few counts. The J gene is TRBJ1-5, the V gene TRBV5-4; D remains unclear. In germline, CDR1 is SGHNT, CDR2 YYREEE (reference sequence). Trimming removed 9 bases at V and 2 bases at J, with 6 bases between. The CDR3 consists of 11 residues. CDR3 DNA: TGTGCCATCTCGGGCAATCAGCCCCAGCATTTT. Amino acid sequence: CAISGNQPQHF.

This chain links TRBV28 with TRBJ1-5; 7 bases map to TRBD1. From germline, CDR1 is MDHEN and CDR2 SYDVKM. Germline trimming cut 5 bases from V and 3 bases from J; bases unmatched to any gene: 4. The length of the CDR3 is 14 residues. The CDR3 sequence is CASSPGQHNQPQHF. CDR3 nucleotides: TGTGCCAGCAGTCCGGGACAGCACAATCAGCCCCAGCATTTT.

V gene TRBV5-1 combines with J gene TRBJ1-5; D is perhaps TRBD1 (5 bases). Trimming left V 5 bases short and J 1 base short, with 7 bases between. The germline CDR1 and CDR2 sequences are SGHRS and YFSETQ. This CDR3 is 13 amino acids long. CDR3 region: CASRQDSNQPQHF. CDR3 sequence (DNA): TGCGCCAGCAGACAGGACAGCAATCAGCCCCAGCATTTT.

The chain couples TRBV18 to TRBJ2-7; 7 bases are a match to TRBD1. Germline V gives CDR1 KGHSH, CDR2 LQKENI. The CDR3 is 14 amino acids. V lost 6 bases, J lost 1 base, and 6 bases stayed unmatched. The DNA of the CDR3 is TGTGCCAGCTCCCCGCCCAGGGGGTCCTACGAGCAGTACTTC. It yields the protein CASSPPRGSYEQYF.

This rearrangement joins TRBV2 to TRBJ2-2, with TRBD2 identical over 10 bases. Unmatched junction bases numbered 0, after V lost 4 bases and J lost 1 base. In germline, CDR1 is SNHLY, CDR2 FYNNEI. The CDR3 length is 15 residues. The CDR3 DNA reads TGTGCCAGCAGTGCTAGCGGGGGGAACACCGGGGAGCTGTTTTTT. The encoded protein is CASSASGGNTGELFF.

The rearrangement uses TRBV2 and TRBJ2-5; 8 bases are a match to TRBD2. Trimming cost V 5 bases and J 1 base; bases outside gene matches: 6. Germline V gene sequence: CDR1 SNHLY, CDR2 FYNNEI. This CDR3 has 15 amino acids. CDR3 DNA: TGTGCCAGCAGTTTTGAACTAGCGGTCCAAGAGACCCAGTACTTC. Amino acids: CASSFELAVQETQYF.

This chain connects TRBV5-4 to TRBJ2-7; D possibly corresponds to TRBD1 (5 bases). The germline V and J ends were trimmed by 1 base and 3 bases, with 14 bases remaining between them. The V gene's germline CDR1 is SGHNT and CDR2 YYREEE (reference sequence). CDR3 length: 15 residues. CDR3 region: CASSLRQGGGYEQYF. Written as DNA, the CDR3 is TGTGCCAGCAGCTTGAGGCAGGGCGGCGGCTACGAGCAGTACTTC.

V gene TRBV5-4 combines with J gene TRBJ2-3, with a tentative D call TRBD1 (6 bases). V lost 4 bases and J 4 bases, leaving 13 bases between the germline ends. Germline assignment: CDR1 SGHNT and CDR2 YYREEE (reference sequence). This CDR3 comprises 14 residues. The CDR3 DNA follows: TGTGCCAGCAGCCCTTACAGGGTTCCAGATACGCAGTATTTT. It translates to CASSPYRVPDTQYF. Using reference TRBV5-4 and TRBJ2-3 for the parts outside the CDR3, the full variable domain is ETGVTQSPTHLIKTRGQQVTLRCSSQSGHNTVSWYQQALGQGPQFIFQYYREEENGRGNFPPRFSGLQFPNYSSELNVNALELDDSALYLCASSPYRVPDTQYFGPGTRLTVL.

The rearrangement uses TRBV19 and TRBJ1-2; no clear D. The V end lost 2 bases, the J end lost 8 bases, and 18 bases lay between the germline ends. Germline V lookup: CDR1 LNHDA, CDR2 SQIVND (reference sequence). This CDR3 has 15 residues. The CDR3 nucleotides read TGTGCCAGTAGTATAATGTCGCCCCGAGGTAGGGGCTACACCTTC. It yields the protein CASSIMSPRGRGYTF.

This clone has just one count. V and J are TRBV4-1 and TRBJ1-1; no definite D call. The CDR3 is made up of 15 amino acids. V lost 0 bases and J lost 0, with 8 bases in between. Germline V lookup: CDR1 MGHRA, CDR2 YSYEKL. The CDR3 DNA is TGCGCCAGCAGCCAAGATGGACTTTTGAACACTGAAGCTTTCTTT. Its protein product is CASSQDGLLNTEAFF.

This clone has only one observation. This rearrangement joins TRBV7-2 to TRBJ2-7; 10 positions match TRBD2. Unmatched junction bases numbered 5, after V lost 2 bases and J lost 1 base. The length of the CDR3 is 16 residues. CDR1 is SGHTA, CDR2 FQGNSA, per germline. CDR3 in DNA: TGTGCCAGCAGCTTATCAAGCGGGGGGGTTTCCTACGAGCAGTACTTC. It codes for CASSLSSGGVSYEQYF. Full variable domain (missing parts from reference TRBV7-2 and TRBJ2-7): GAGVSQSPSNKVTEKGKDVELRCDPISGHTALYWYRQSLGQGLEFLIYFQGNSAPDKSGLPSDRFSAERTGGSVSTLTIQRTQQEDSAVYLCASSLSSGGVSYEQYFGPGTRLTVT.